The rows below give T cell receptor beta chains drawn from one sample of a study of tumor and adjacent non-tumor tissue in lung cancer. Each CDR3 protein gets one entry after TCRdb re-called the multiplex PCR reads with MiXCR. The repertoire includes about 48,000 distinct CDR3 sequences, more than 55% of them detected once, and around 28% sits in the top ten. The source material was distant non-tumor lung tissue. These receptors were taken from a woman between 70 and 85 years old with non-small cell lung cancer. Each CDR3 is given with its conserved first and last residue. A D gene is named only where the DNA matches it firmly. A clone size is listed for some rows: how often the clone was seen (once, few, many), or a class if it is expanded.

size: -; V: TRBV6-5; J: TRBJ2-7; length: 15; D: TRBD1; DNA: TGTGCCATCAGACCGGACAGGGATAGCTCCTACGAGCAGTACTTC; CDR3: CAIRPDRDSSYEQYF
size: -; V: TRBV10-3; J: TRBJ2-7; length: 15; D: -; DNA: TGCGCCATCTGTGAAGGTGGTGGCGGTCCGTACGAGCAGTACTTC; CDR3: CAICEGGGGPYEQYF
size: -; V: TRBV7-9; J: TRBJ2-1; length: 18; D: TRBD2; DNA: TGTGCCAGCAGCCTAGGGACTAGCGGGCCTAGCTCCTACAATGAGCAGTTCTTC; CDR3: CASSLGTSGPSSYNEQFF
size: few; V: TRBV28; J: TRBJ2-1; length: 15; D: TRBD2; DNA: TGTGCCAGCAGGTCAGGAGGACGGGAGGCCAATGAGCAGTCCTTC; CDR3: CASRSGGREANEQSF
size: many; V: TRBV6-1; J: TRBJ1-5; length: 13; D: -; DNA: TGTGCCAGCATCATTGCGGGGGATCAGCCCCAGCATTTT; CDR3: CASIIAGDQPQHF
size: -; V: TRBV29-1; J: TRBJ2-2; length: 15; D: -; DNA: TGCAGCGTTGAAGGAGGTTGGGCAAGCGCCGGGGAGTTGCTTTTT; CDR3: CSVEGGWASAGELLF
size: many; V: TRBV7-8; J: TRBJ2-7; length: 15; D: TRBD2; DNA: TGTGCCAGCAGCGCTACTAGCGGGAGAATCCACGAGCAGTACTTC; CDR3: CASSATSGRIHEQYF
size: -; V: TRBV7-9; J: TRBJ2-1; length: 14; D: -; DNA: TGTGCCAGCACCCTTATGGAGTCCTACATTGAGCAGTCCTTC; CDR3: CASTLMESYIEQSF
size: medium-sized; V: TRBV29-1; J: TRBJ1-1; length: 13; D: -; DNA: TGCAGCGTTGATGCTTCTTACGGCGCTGAAGCTTTCTTT; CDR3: CSVDASYGAEAFF
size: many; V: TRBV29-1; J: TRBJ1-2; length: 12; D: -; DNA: TGCAGCGTTGGCGGGGGGGCCTATGGCTACACCTTC; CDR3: CSVGGGAYGYTF
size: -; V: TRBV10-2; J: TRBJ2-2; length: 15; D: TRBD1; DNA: TGCGTCGATCTAGCAGGGGGCCTCACCACCGGGGAGCTGTTTTTT; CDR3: CVDLAGGLTTGELFF
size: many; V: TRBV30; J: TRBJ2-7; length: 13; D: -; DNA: TGTGCCTGGAGTGTAAAGGCTTATTACGAGCAGTACTTC; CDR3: CAWSVKAYYEQYF
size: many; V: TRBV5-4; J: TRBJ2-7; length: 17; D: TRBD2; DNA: TGTGCCAGCAGCAGCGGACTAGCGGGATTGGTCTTCTACGAGCAGTACTTC; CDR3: CASSSGLAGLVFYEQYF
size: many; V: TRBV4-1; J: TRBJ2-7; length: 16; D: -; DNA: TGCGCCAGCAGCCAAGTCGTTATGGGACGGAGCAAGGAGCAGTACTTC; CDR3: CASSQVVMGRSKEQYF
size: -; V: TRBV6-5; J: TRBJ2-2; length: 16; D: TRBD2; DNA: TGTGCCAGCAGTTATTTGACTAGCGGGAGACCCGGGAAGCTGTTTTTT; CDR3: CASSYLTSGRPGKLFF
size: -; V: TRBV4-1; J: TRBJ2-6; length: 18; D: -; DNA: TGCGCCAGTAGCCAAGAAGGGACGTATTACTCTGGGGCCAACGTCCTGATTTTC; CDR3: CASSQEGTYYSGANVLIF
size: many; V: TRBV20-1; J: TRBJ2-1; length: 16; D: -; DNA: TGCAGTGCTAGAGACTGGGCGGTTACCTCCTACAATGAGCAGTTCTTC; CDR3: CSARDWAVTSYNEQFF
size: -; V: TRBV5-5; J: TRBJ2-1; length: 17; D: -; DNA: TGTACCAGCCGGCGTAGCTTGTCTGCGGGCCGGCACGGAGAGCAGTTTTTC; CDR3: CTSRRSLSAGRHGEQFF
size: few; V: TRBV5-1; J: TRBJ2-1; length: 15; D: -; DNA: TGCGCCAGCAGCTTGGGTACGGGCTCCTACAATGAGCAGTCCTTC; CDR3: CASSLGTGSYNEQSF
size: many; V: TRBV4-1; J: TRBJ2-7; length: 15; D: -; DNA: TGCGCCAGCAGCCAAGGGAGCAGGACCCTCTACGAGCAGTACTTC; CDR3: CASSQGSRTLYEQYF
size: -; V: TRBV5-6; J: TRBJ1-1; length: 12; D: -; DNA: TGTGCCAGCAGCCCCTCTCCCAGGGAAGCTTTCTTT; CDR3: CASSPSPREAFF
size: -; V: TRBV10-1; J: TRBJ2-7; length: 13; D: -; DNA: TGCGCCAGCAGTGAGCAGAGACGAAGTGAGCAGTACTTC; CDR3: CASSEQRRSEQYF
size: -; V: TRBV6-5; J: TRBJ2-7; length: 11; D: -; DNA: TGTGCCAGCAGTAAATTCTACGTGCAGTGCTTC; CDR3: CASSKFYVQCF
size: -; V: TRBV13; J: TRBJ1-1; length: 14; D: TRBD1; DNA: TGTGCCAGCAGCCCCGGGACAGACAAGAGTGAAGCTTTCTTT; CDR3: CASSPGTDKSEAFF
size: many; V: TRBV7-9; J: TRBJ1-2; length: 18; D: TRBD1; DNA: TGTGCCAGCAGCTTACGGACAGGGACGGATCCAACTAACTATGGCTACACCTTC; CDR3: CASSLRTGTDPTNYGYTF
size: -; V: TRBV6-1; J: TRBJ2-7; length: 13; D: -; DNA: TGTACCAGCAGTGAAGGGGGGGGAGCCCGGGGTTACTTC; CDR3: CTSSEGGGARGYF
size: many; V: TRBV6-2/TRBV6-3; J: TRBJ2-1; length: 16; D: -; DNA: TGTGCCAGCAGAAGTACTCGAGTCATCCCAACCGGCGAGCAGTTCTTC; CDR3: CASRSTRVIPTGEQFF
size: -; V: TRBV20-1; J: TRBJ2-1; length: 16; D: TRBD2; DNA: TGCAGTACTAGGGCCCCCCTAGGGCTAGCGGATTCCGTGCAGTTCTTC; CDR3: CSTRAPLGLADSVQFF
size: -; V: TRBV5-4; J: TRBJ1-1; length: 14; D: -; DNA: TGTGCCAGCGGCCTCGGGGCCCTGGCCACTGAAGCCTTCTTT; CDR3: CASGLGALATEAFF
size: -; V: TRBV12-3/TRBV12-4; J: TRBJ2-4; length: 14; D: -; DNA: TGTACCAGCAGTCTACAAGGGGCGAAAAACATTCGGTACTTC; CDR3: CTSSLQGAKNIRYF
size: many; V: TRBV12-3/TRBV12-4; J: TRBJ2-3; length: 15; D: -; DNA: TGTGCCAGCAGTTACCGACCCCGGGGTAGAGATACGCAGTATTTT; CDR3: CASSYRPRGRDTQYF
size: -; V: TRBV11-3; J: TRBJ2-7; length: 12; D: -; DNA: TGTGCCAGCAGCTTATCAGGGTACGAGCAGTACTTC; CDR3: CASSLSGYEQYF
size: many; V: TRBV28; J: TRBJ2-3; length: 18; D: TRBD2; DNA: TGTGCCAGCAGGCTACTAGCGGGAGGAGGGTGGAGCACAGATACGCAGTATTTT; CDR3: CASRLLAGGGWSTDTQYF
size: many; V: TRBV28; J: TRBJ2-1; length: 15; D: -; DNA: TGTGCCAGCAGTTCAGCGGTAATCTCCTACAATGAGCAGTTCTTC; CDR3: CASSSAVISYNEQFF
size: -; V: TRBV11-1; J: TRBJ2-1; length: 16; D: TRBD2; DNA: TGTGCCGGCAGCTTAGTCCTAGCGGGCCTGTGCAATGAGCAGTTCTTC; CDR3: CAGSLVLAGLCNEQFF
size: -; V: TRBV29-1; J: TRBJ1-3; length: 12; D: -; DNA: TGCAGCGTCGAAGATTACGGAAACATCATATATTTT; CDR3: CSVEDYGNIIYF
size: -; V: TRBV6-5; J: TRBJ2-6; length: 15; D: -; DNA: TGTGTTAGCAGTTCTACTAGATCTGGGGCCAATGTCCTGACTTTC; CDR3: CVSSSTRSGANVLTF
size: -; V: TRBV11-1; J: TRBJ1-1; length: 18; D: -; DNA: TGTGCCAGCAGCTTAGCGCGGGCAGCGAATAGACCAAACATTGAAGGTTTCTTT; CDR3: CASSLARAANRPNIEGFF
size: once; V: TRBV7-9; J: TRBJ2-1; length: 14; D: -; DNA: TGTGCCAGCAACCGCCTTGTGGCGGGGAATGAGCAGTTCTTC; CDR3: CASNRLVAGNEQFF
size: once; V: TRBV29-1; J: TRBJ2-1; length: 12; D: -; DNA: TGCAACGTTGATCCAGCAAACAATGAGCAGTTCTTC; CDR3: CNVDPANNEQFF
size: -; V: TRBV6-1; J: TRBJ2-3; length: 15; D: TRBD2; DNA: TGTGCCAGCAGCCTACTAGCGGTGAGCACAGATACGAAGTATTTT; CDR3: CASSLLAVSTDTKYF
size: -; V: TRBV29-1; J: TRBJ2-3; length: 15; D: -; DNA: -; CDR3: CSVGVGTSGTDTQCF
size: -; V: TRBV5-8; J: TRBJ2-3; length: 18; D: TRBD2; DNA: TGTGCCAACAGCCACCCTTTGACTAGCGGGACCCGCACAGATACGCAGTATTTT; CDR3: CANSHPLTSGTRTDTQYF
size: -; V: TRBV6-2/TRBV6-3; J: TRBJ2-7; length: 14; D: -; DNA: TGTGCTAGCAGTTGGGGCCTTACGACCTACGAGCAGTACTTC; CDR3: CASSWGLTTYEQYF
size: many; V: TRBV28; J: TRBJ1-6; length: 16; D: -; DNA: TGTGCCAGCAGTTCCCCGTCGGGATCCTATAATTCACCCCTCCACTTT; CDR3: CASSSPSGSYNSPLHF
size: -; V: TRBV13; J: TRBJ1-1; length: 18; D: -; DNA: TGTGCCGGCAGGTGGCCCGGGGAACGGGGCAGGGGGAACACTGAAGCTTTCTTT; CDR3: CAGRWPGERGRGNTEAFF
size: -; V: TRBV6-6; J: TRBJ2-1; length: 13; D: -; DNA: TGTGCCAGCAGGAGGGACAACAACAATGAGGAGATCTTC; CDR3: CASRRDNNNEEIF
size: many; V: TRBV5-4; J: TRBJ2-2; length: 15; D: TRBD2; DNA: TGTGCCAGCAGCAGACTAGCGGGAGCCACCGGGGAGCTGTTTTTT; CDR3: CASSRLAGATGELFF
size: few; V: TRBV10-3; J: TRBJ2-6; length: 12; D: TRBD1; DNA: TGTGTCATCAGTCCCGGGGACAGGGGGATGACTTTC; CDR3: CVISPGDRGMTF
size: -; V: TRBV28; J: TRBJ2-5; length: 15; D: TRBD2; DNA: TGTGCCGGCAGTACGGCTAGCGGGAGTATTGAGACGCAGTACTTC; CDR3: CAGSTASGSIETQYF
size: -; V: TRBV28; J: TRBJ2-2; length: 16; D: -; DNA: TGTGCCAGCGGTTCCCGGGATGGAAGTGACACCGGGGAGCTGTTTTTT; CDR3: CASGSRDGSDTGELFF
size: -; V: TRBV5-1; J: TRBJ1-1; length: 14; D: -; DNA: TGCGCCACCAGCCTGGAATGGGGGGACACTGAAGCTTTCTTT; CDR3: CATSLEWGDTEAFF
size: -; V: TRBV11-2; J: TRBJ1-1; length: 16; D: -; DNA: TGTGCCAGCAGCTTAGAATTACAGGGAGTCGACACTGAAGCTTTCTTT; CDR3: CASSLELQGVDTEAFF
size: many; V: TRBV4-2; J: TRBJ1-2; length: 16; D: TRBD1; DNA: TGTGCCAGCAGCCTATTAGCGGGACAGGGAAACTATGGCTACACCTTC; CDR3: CASSLLAGQGNYGYTF
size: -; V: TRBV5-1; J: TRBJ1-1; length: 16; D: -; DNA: TGCGCCAGCAGCTTGGCTGGGGTGCCGGGTAACACTGAAGCTTTCTTT; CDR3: CASSLAGVPGNTEAFF
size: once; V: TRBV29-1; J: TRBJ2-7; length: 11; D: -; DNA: TGCAACGTTGAAGATTCTTACGAACAGTACTTC; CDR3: CNVEDSYEQYF
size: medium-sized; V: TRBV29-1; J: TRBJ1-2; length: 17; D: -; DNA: TGCAGCGTTGAAGGTAACTCAGGAGACAGCAAGCTATATGGCTACACCTTC; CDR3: CSVEGNSGDSKLYGYTF
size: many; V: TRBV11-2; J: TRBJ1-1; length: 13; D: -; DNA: TGTGCCAGCAGCCAGACAGTGAACACTGAAGCTTTCTTT; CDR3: CASSQTVNTEAFF
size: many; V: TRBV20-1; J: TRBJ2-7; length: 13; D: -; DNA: TGCAGTGCCGAGAGGGGCCTGAGCTACGAGCAGTACTTC; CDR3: CSAERGLSYEQYF
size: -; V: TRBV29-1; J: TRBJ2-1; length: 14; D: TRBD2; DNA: TGCAGTGCCTATCGAGCGGGGACCTACAACGAGCAGTTCTTC; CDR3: CSAYRAGTYNEQFF